This T cell receptor beta chain is drawn from a study of blood T cell repertoires in COVID-19 (dated by TCRdb to the early 2020s). Some background on the complete study: Collaborator samples came from the United States, Italy and Spain and covered acute and convalescent phases of COVID-19. The prospective study material was composed of cDNA or gDNA derived from T cells, B-cell-depleted T cells, or PBMCs. Where available, HLA class I and class II types were obtained from metadata supplied by the sample provider rather than from assay-based typing. The dataset comprised deeply sampled blood TCRbeta repertoires from subjects exposed to, actively infected with, or recovered from COVID-19. Nearly every sample came with metadata listing a de-identified subject ID, COVID-19 status, age in years and sex. The repertoires were made available in a free public database intended to serve as a resource for research on the immune response to SARS-CoV-2. The samples were drawn from the first 160 participants of the ongoing ImmuneRACE study and from 1,254 subjects provided by 6 global collaborators. Results and caveats for the whole study, not just this receptor: The quantity of clinical and demographic metadata differed by source and by participant and was supplied without curation.

TCRbeta CDR3 regions were amplified from genomic DNA using the immunoSEQ Assay, a bias-controlled multiplex PCR. Regarding the original processing steps: Nucleated cell counts per sample were estimated from amplification of reference gene primers within the assay. To quantify the absolute abundance of each unique TCRbeta CDR3 rearrangement, sequence reads were collapsed and filtered. For each sample, productive Simpson clonality was calculated as the square root of Simpson's diversity index across productive rearrangements. In its TCRdb copy, this immuneACCESS table keeps in-frame sequences only and misses some clones. Where compared with another copy, unresolved V genes explain less than half of these, and the others have no known cause. The V and J calls and clone size were taken over from that table, and D and trimming were inferred from the DNA. The sample table contains some 200,000 clones; only one count was recorded for 80% to 85% of them. The ten largest clones capture about 2.1% of the sample.

On this clone: The target of this receptor is not known. No base-level quality is on record; no much larger clone is a single base apart.

Whole blood was collected in K2EDTA tubes by collaborating institutions according to the institutions' own protocols. For TCRbeta analysis, collaborators shipped samples as frozen whole blood, isolated PBMCs, or DNA extracted from either of those sample types. Including cysteine and phenylalanine, the CDR3 has 17 amino acids. Only the CDR3 portion is preserved as DNA: 51 bases, with reading frame beginning at the first base. Based on the germline V gene, the CDR1 and CDR2 sequences are SGDLS and YYNGEE. The germline V and J ends show losses of 4 bases and 4 bases respectively, and no gene match explains 13 bases of the junction.

The receptor's source is a woman between 55 and 75 years old with acute or convalescent COVID-19. The receptor chain draws on TRBV9 and TRBJ1-3, with 8 bases in between that match TRBD1. Sequenced: peripheral blood. For the CDR3, the sequence is CASSPNPGQGFGNTIYF. At the DNA level, the sequence is TGTGCCAGCAGCCCAAATCCAGGACAGGGTTTCGGAAACACCATATATTTT.